The 6 T cell receptor beta chains below were found in one sample sequenced in a study of cytomegalovirus exposure and HLA in healthy donors listed by TCRdb under 2017. Libraries were prepared through the immunoSEQ multiplex PCR assay. A mixture of 60 forward primers for TCR Vbeta segments and 13 reverse primers for TCR Jbeta segments was used in the multiplex PCR. TCRdb obtained this table from immuneACCESS and retained in-frame rearrangements with V and J assigned. These tables miss some clones; where compared with another copy, unresolved V genes account for less than half of the shortfall, and the remainder is unexplained. For this sample the table gives about 200,000 clones, of which approximately 86% were detected only once. The ten largest account for around 0.3% of the sample. The sample consisted of PBMCs. These receptors were collected from a woman aged 30 to 39 in good health and CMV-seronegative.

J is TRBJ1-2 and V is TRBV2; D ambiguous. V lost 1 base, J lost 4 bases, and 22 bases lay in between. This CDR3 is built from 18 residues. Germline lookup yields CDR1 SNHLY and CDR2 FYNNEI. The chain's CDR3 is CASSEDRGWPITIYGYTF. The CDR3 nucleotides read TGTGCCAGCAGTGAAGACCGAGGTTGGCCGATTACAATCTATGGCTACACCTTC.

The chain recombines TRBV5-1 with TRBJ2-7, with 8 bases fitting TRBD2. The length of the CDR3 is 15 residues. CDR1 is SGHRS and CDR2 is YFSETQ in the germline V gene. The junction had 6 bases not matched to a gene; V was cut back by 4 bases and J by 0 bases. CDR3 sequence (DNA): TGCGCCAGCAGCCGAACGCTAGCGGGCTCCTACGAGCAGTACTTC. As protein: CASSRTLAGSYEQYF.

The chain joins TRBV28 to TRBJ2-5; 11 nucleotides agree with TRBD2. Trimming at V came to 3 bases and at J to 2 bases, leaving 5 bases not matched to a gene. The CDR3 is 16 residues long. CDR1 and CDR2 (germline): MDHEN, SYDVKM. CDR3 protein: CASSFGASGGQETQYF. The CDR3 region has the DNA TGTGCCAGCAGTTTCGGGGCTAGCGGGGGGCAAGAGACCCAGTACTTC.

This clone was detected only once. The J gene is TRBJ1-5, the V gene TRBV4-1; 8 positions match TRBD1. The CDR3 extends over 15 amino acids. V trimming: 5 bases; J trimming: 3 bases; junction bases outside the gene matches: 6. The germline V gene encodes CDR1 MGHRA and CDR2 YSYEKL. The DNA of the CDR3 is TGCGCCAGCAGCATCCCGGGACAGGCCAATCAGCCCCAGCATTTT. It codes for CASSIPGQANQPQHF.

This sequence joins TRBV4-1 and TRBJ2-1; D is perhaps TRBD2 (6 bases). Germline CDR1 is MGHRA and CDR2 is YSYEKL. The CDR3 is 16 amino acids. Trimming removed 1 base from V and 3 bases from J, with 13 bases in between. CDR3 amino acids: CASSQGRLAIYNEQFF. Here the CDR3 DNA reads TGCGCCAGCAGCCAAGGTCGGCTAGCGATCTACAATGAGCAGTTCTTC.

This clone came up once. The chain couples TRBV28 to TRBJ1-6, with D perhaps TRBD1 (5 bases). The germline V gene encodes CDR1 MDHEN and CDR2 SYDVKM. Trimming removed 5 bases at V and 7 bases at J, with 18 bases between. The CDR3 spans 16 residues. The CDR3 region has the DNA TGTGCCAGCAGTCTCGAGTATGGCAGGGTGAATTCACCCCTCCACTTT. Residues: CASSLEYGRVNSPLHF.